These T cell receptor beta chains were read from a single sample in a study of cytotoxic CD8 clonotypes in ibrutinib-treated CLL. Assay: immunoSEQ multiplex PCR; the TCRdb copy retains only in-frame clones and omits some. Of 40,000 or so clones in the sample, around 70% were seen once. The sample here was PBMCs, taken at disease progression, from a patient treated with ibrutinib. The receptors here all came from a human donor with chronic lymphocytic leukemia. Both conserved end residues are part of each CDR3. A D gene is named only where the DNA matches it firmly. The size field is filled for only some rows; it gives once, few, many or a size class.

j_gene | v_gene | d_gene | abundance | CDR3aa | CDR3nt
TRBJ1-3 | TRBV7-2 | - | - | CASSDRGSGGNTIYF | TGTGCCAGCAGCGACCGGGGCTCGGGTGGAAACACCATATATTTT
TRBJ2-1 | TRBV5-4 | - | - | CASTPPDGYNEQFF | TGTGCCAGCACCCCCCCTGACGGCTACAATGAGCAGTTCTTC
TRBJ2-2 | TRBV11-1 | - | few | CASSLDLGELFF | TGTGCCAGCAGCTTAGACCTTGGGGAGCTGTTTTTT
TRBJ2-5 | TRBV27 | - | - | CASSSGHTIQETQYF | TGTGCCAGCAGTTCGGGACACACCATCCAAGAGACCCAGTACTTC
TRBJ2-3 | TRBV5-6 | - | - | CASIPRLSTDTQYF | TGTGCCAGCATCCCCAGGCTAAGCACAGATACGCAGTATTTT
TRBJ2-5 | TRBV7-8 | - | - | CASSLVPGVQETQYF | TGTGCCAGCAGCTTAGTTCCGGGAGTCCAAGAGACCCAGTACTTC
TRBJ2-7 | TRBV18 | TRBD1 | - | CASSEGAGYSYEQYF | TGTGCCAGCTCAGAGGGGGCCGGATACTCCTACGAGCAGTACTTC
TRBJ2-2 | TRBV2 | - | - | CASSEQGGNTGELFF | TGTGCCAGCAGTGAGCAGGGAGGAAACACCGGGGAGCTGTTTTTT
TRBJ2-4 | TRBV18 | - | - | CASSPPDMSGIQYF | TGTGCCAGCTCACCACCCGACATGTCGGGCATTCAGTACTTC
TRBJ1-1 | TRBV6-6 | - | - | CASSSEGRSEAFF | TGTGCCAGCAGTTCCGAGGGGAGGTCTGAAGCTTTCTTT
TRBJ2-7 | TRBV19 | - | - | CASSIWGDASTYYEQYF | TGTGCCAGTAGTATTTGGGGGGACGCATCAACTTACTACGAGCAGTACTTC
TRBJ2-1 | TRBV11-2 | TRBD2 | few | CASSFLAGGSNEQFF | TGTGCCAGCAGCTTTCTAGCGGGAGGTAGCAATGAGCAGTTCTTC
TRBJ2-5 | TRBV10-3 | TRBD1 | once | CAISGQGQGETQYF | TGTGCCATCAGTGGACAGGGGCAGGGGGAGACCCAGTACTTC
TRBJ1-6 | TRBV20-1 | - | once | CSSSPNSPLHF | TGCAGTTCGAGTCCCAATTCACCCCTCCACTTT
TRBJ2-1 | TRBV6-6 | TRBD2 | - | CASGKGRERYNEQFF | TGTGCCAGCGGAAAGGGGCGGGAGAGGTACAATGAGCAGTTCTTC
TRBJ2-7 | TRBV5-6 | TRBD2 | - | CASSGQSGLFSYEQYF | TGTGCCAGCAGCGGCCAGTCGGGACTATTCTCCTACGAGCAGTACTTC
TRBJ2-3 | TRBV5-1 | TRBD1 | - | CASSLDRGITDTQYF | TGCGCCAGCAGCTTGGACAGGGGGATCACAGATACGCAGTATTTT
TRBJ2-7 | TRBV5-5 | - | - | CASSLIGDPYEQYF | TGTGCCAGCAGCTTGATAGGGGACCCCTACGAGCAGTACTTC
TRBJ1-5 | TRBV25-1 | - | few | CASSERDGGRHQPQHF | TGTGCCAGCAGTGAAAGGGACGGGGGGAGACATCAGCCCCAGCATTTT
TRBJ1-6 | TRBV6-6 | - | few | CASRLRTADGYSPLHF | TGTGCCAGCAGGCTAAGGACAGCGGATGGCTATTCACCCCTCCACTTT
TRBJ2-2 | TRBV5-1 | - | - | CASSFQPTDTGELFF | TGCGCCAGCAGCTTCCAACCCACTGACACCGGGGAGCTGTTTTTT
TRBJ2-1 | TRBV11-2 | - | - | CASSLRRGALRTYNEQFF | TGTGCCAGCAGCCTCCGGCGGGGCGCGCTCCGAACCTACAATGAGCAGTTCTTC
TRBJ1-2 | TRBV30 | - | few | CAWSGQEGGYTF | TGTGCCTGGAGTGGACAGGAGGGTGGCTACACCTTC
TRBJ2-7 | TRBV7-9 | - | - | CASSLGVGTKDEQYF | TGTGCCAGCAGCTTAGGGGTCGGGACAAAAGACGAGCAGTACTTC
TRBJ2-7 | TRBV7-9 | - | - | CASSGESGASTYEQYF | TGTGCCAGCAGCGGGGAGAGTGGGGCATCCACCTACGAGCAGTACTTC
TRBJ1-2 | TRBV4-1 | - | - | CASSQVPRDLNYGYTF | TGCGCCAGCAGCCAAGTCCCCCGGGACCTTAACTATGGCTACACCTTC
TRBJ2-3 | TRBV9 | - | - | CASSGFRTDTQYF | TGTGCCAGCAGTGGCTTTAGGACAGATACGCAGTATTTT
TRBJ2-7 | TRBV27 | - | - | CASSLGSRDYEQYF | TGTGCCAGCAGTTTAGGATCCCGGGACTACGAGCAGTACTTC
TRBJ1-5 | TRBV7-8 | - | - | CASSPDYGQTNQPQHF | TGTGCCAGCAGTCCCGACTACGGACAGACCAATCAGCCCCAGCATTTT
TRBJ1-1 | TRBV15 | TRBD1 | - | CATSREGQPNTEAFF | TGTGCCACCAGCAGGGAGGGACAGCCGAACACTGAAGCTTTCTTT
TRBJ1-6 | TRBV10-1 | TRBD1 | - | CASSDSGTDNSPLHF | TGCGCCAGCAGTGATTCCGGGACAGATAATTCACCCCTCCACTTT
TRBJ2-5 | TRBV5-5 | - | - | CASSFMGVQETQYF | TGTGCCAGCAGCTTCATGGGGGTCCAAGAGACCCAGTACTTC
TRBJ2-3 | TRBV19 | TRBD2 | - | CASSRRGLAGVGVTDTQYF | TGTGCCAGTAGCAGACGGGGACTAGCGGGGGTCGGAGTAACAGATACGCAGTATTTT
TRBJ2-3 | TRBV11-2 | TRBD1 | - | CASSLRGGQGIDTQYF | TGTGCCAGCAGCTTAAGGGGGGGACAGGGAATCGATACGCAGTATTTT
TRBJ2-3 | TRBV28 | - | few | CASSPNSGSWADTQYF | TGTGCCAGCAGCCCAAACTCAGGGTCCTGGGCAGATACGCAGTATTTT
TRBJ1-3 | TRBV6-1 | - | few | CASESGTSGNTIYF | TGTGCCAGCGAGTCCGGGACATCTGGAAACACCATATATTTT
TRBJ2-1 | TRBV6-4 | - | - | CASSLRLGRVNEQFF | TGTGCCAGCAGTCTCAGACTAGGAAGGGTCAATGAGCAGTTCTTC
TRBJ1-1 | TRBV5-6 | - | - | CASSLEAGRGTEAFF | TGTGCCAGCAGCTTGGAGGCAGGGAGAGGCACTGAAGCTTTCTTT
TRBJ2-1 | TRBV15 | TRBD1 | - | CATSTKGDRARNEQFF | TGTGCCACCAGCACAAAGGGGGACAGGGCTAGGAATGAGCAGTTCTTC
TRBJ1-3 | TRBV7-9 | - | - | CASSLGPRRTVGGNTIYF | TGTGCCAGCAGCTTAGGCCCTCGACGGACGGTGGGGGGAAACACCATATATTTT
TRBJ2-1 | TRBV11-3 | - | - | CASSAPGAGYNEQFF | TGTGCCAGCAGCGCTCCGGGGGCGGGGTACAATGAGCAGTTCTTC
TRBJ2-5 | TRBV5-1 | TRBD1 | - | CASSFAGTGLETQYF | TGCGCCAGCAGCTTTGCTGGGACAGGGCTTGAGACCCAGTACTTC